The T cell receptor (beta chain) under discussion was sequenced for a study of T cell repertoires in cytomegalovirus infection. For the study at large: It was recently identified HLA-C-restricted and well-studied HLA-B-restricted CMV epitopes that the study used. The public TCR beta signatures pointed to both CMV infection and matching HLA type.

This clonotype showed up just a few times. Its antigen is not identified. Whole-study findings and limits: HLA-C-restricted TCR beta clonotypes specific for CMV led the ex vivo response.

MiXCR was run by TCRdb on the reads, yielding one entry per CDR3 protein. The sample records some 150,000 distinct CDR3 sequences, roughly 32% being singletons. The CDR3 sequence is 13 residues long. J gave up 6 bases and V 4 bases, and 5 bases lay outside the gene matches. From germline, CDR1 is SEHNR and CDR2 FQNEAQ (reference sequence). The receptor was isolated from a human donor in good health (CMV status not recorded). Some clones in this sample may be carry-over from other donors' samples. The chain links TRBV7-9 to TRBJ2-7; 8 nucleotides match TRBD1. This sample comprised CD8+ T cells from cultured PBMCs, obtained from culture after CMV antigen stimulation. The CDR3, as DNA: TGTGCCAGCAGCTCCCCAGGGGGCTCCGAGCAGTACTTC. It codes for CASSSPGGSEQYF.